This T cell receptor (beta chain) emerged from a study of blood T cell repertoires in COVID-19. On the study more broadly: Researchers got acute and convalescent COVID-19 samples from the United States, Italy and Spain. T cells, B-cell-depleted T cells, or PBMCs supplied cDNA or gDNA.

Trimming removed 6 bases from V and 3 bases from J; junction bases left unmatched: 8. Germline-derived CDR1 and CDR2 are MNHEY and SVGAGI. The CDR3 spans 15 residues. Method: immunoSEQ multiplex PCR; TCRdb's copy keeps in-frame clones and lacks some. The table records 210,000 or so clones, around 86% of them present only once. The chain joins TRBV6-5 to TRBJ2-5, with 9 bases identical to TRBD2. The source material was peripheral blood. This sequence originates from a man aged 35-49 years with acute or convalescent COVID-19. For the CDR3, the DNA is TGTGCCAGCAGCGGCGGGGGGGCCGGGGAAGAGACCCAGTACTTC. It specifies CASSGGGAGEETQYF.